Described below is a single TCR beta chain sequence and its context. The clone's antigen remains unknown. No base-level quality is on record; no much larger clone is a single base apart. The data derive from a study of response to subunit inactivated influenza vaccine (dated 2018 in TCRdb). Turning to the overall study: Deep quantitative T cell receptor repertoire profiling was used in the study to track responses to a trivalent subunit inactivated influenza vaccine.

General conclusions and limits of the study: According to the authors, only a limited number of new T cells may be recruited by each seasonal influenza vaccination.

The CDR3 has 15 amino acids, counting the end cysteine and phenylalanine. The read is trimmed to its CDR3 DNA, 45 bases read in frame from base 1. Sequences LGHDT (CDR1) and YNNKEL (CDR2) are obtained from the germline V gene (reference sequence). After removal of 3 bases from V and 7 bases from J, the junction retains 10 bases not matched to a gene. The receptor library was made with RT-PCR. Data came from an Illumina HiSeq 2500. Using fastp trimming at Q25 and MiXCR clonotype assembly, TCRdb reanalyzed the public sequencing data and kept in-frame beta chains. Rows with a matching CDR3 protein are joined into one entry that keeps the most common DNA and genes. This sample comprises 860,000 or so distinct CDR3 sequences, about 20% of them detected only once. Of the sample, around 9.6% falls within the top ten clones.

Source: PBMCs from blood, taken more than 4 days after vaccination. The V and J genes are TRBV3-1 and TRBJ1-2; 8 bases in the junction line up with TRBD1. This sequence was found in a man in his fifties who received an inactivated influenza vaccine. Donor details come from another sample of the same person, matched by shared clones. The CDR3 protein is CASSQLGQVLSGYTF. The nucleotides are TGTGCCAGCAGCCAGTTGGGACAGGTCCTGTCTGGCTACACCTTC.